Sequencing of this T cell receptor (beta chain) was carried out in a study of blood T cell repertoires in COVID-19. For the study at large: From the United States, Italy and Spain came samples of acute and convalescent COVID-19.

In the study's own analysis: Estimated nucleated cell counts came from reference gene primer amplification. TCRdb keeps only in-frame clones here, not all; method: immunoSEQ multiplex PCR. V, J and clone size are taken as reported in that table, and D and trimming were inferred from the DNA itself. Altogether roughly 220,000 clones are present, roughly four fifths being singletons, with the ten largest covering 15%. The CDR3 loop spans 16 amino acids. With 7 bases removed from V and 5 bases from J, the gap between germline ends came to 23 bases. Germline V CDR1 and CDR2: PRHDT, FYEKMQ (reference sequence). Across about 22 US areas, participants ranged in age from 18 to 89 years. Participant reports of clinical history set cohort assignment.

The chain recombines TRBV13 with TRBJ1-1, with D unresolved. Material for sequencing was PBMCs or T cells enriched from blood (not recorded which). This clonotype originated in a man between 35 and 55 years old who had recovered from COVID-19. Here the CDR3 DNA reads TGTGCCAGCACCTCACGACGGGTGGTGAGTATGACTGAAGCTTTCTTT. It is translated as CASTSRRVVSMTEAFF.